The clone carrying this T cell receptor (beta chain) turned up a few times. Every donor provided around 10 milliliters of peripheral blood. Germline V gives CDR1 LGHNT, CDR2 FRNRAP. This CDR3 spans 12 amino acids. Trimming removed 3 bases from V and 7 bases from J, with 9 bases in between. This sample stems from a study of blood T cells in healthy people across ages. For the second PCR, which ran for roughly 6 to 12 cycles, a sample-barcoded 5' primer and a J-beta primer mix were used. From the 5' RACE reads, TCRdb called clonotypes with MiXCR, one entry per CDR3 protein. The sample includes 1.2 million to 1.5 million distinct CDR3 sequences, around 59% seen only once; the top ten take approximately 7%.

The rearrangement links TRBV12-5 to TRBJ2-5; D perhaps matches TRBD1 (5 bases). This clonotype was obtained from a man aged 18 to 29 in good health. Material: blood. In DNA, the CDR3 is TGTGCTAGTGGTTTAGGGGCAGGGACCCAGTACTTC. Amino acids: CASGLGAGTQYF. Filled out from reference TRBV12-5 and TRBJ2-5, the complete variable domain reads DARVTQTPRHKVTEMGQEVTMRCQPILGHNTVFWYRQTMMQGLELLAYFRNRAPLDDSGMPKDRFSAEMPDATLATLKIQPSEPRDSAVYFCASGLGAGTQYFGPGTRLLVL.